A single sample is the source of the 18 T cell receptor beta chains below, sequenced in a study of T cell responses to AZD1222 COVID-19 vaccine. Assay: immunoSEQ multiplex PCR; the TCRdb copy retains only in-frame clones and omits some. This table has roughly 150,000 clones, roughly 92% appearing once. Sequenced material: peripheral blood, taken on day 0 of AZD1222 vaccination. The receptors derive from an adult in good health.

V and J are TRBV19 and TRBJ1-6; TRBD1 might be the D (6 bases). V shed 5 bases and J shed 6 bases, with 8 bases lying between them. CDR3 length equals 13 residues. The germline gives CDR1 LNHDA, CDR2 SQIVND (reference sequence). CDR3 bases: TGTGCCAGTAGTCGCAGGGGTAATTCACCCCTCCACTTT. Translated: CASSRRGNSPLHF.

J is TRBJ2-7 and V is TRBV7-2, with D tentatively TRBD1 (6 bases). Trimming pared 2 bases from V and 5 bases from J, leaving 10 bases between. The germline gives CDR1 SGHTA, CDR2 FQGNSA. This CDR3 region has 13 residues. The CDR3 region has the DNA TGTGCCAGCAGCTTATACAGGGAAGACGAGCAGTACTTC. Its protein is CASSLYREDEQYF.

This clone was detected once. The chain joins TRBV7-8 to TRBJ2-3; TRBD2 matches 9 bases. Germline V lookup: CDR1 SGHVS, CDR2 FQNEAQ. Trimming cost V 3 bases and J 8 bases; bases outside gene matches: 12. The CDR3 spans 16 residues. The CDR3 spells CASSFGRAGGPGTQYF. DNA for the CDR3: TGTGCCAGCAGCTTCGGACGGGCGGGAGGGCCTGGTACGCAGTATTTT.

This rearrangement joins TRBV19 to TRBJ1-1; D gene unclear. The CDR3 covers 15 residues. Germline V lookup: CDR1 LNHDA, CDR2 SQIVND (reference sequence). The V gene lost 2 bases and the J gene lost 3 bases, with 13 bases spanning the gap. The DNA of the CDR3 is TGTGCCAGTAGTATATGGAGGGAGAGGGACACTGAAGCTTTCTTT. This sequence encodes CASSIWRERDTEAFF.

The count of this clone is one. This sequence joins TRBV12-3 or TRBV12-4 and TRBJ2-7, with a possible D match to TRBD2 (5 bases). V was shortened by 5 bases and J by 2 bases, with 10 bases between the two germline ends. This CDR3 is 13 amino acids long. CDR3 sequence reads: CASSPGVPYEQYF. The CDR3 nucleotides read TGTGCCAGCAGTCCCGGGGTTCCCTACGAGCAGTACTTC.

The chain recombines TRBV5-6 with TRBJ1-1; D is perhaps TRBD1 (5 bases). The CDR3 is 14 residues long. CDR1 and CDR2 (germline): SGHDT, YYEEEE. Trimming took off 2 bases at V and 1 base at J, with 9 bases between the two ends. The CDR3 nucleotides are TGTGCCAGCAGCTTCTATGACAGGAACACTGAAGCTTTCTTT. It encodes CASSFYDRNTEAFF.

The CDR3 DNA sequence: TGTGCCAGCAGCCCTGTGGCCGGGGATGAAAAACTGTTTTTT. This sequence encodes CASSPVAGDEKLFF. The V and J genes are TRBV7-9 and TRBJ1-4; D gene ambiguous. The CDR3 sequence is 14 residues long. Deletions cut 5 bases from V and 6 bases from J, with 13 bases between. CDR1 is SEHNR, CDR2 FQNEAQ, per germline (reference sequence).

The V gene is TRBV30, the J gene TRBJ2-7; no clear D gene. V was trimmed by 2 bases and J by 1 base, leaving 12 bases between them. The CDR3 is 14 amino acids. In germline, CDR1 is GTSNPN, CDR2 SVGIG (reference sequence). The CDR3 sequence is CAWSPPYPSYEQYF. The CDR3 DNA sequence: TGTGCCTGGAGTCCCCCGTATCCTTCCTACGAGCAGTACTTC. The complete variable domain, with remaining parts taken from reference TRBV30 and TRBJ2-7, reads SQTIHQWPATLVQPVGSPLSLECTVEGTSNPNLYWYRQAAGRGLQLLFYSVGIGQISSEVPQNLSASRPQDRQFILSSKKLLLSDSGFYLCAWSPPYPSYEQYFGPGTRLTVT.

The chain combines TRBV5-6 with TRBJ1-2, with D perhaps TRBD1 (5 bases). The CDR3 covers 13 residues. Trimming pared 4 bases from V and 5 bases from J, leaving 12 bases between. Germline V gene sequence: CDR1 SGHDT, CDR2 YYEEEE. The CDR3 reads CASSQTDYYGYTF. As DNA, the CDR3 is TGTGCCAGCAGCCAGACAGACTATTATGGCTACACCTTC. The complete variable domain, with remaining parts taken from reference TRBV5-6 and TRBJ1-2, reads DAGVTQSPTHLIKTRGQQVTLRCSPKSGHDTVSWYQQALGQGPQFIFQYYEEEERQRGNFPDRFSGHQFPNYSSELNVNALLLGDSALYLCASSQTDYYGYTFGSGTRLTVV.

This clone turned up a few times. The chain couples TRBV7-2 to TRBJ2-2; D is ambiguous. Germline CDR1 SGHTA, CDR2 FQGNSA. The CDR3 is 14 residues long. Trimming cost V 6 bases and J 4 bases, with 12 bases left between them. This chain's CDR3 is CASSSPYGTGELFF. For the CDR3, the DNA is TGTGCCAGCAGTTCCCCATACGGCACCGGGGAGCTGTTTTTT.

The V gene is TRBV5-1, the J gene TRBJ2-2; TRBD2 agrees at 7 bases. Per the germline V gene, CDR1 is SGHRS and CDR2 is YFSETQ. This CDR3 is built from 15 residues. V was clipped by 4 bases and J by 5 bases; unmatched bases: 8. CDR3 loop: CASSPDPGGTGELFF. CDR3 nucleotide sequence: TGCGCCAGCAGCCCAGACCCGGGGGGTACCGGGGAGCTGTTTTTT. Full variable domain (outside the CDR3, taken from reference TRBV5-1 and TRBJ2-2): KAGVTQTPRYLIKTRGQQVTLSCSPISGHRSVSWYQQTPGQGLQFLFEYFSETQRNKGNFPGRFSGRQFSNSRSEMNVSTLELGDSALYLCASSPDPGGTGELFFGEGSRLTVL.

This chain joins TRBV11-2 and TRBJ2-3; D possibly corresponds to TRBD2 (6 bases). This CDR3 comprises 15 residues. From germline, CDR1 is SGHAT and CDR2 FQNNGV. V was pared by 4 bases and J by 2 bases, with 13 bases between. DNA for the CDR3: TGTGCCAGCAGCTCGGGGGTCGGGGACACAGATACGCAGTATTTT. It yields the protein CASSSGVGDTDTQYF.

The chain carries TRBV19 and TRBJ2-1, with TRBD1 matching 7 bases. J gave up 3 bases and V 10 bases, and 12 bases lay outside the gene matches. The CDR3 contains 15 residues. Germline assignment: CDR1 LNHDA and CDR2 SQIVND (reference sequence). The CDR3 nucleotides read TGTGCCACCCAAAGGACAGGTGGGTTCTACAATGAGCAGTTCTTC. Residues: CATQRTGGFYNEQFF.

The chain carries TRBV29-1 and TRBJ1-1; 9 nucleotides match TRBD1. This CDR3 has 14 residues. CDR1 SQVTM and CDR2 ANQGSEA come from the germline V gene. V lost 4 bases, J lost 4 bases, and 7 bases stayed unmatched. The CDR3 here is CSVAGDREGTEAFF. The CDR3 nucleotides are TGCAGCGTTGCCGGGGACAGGGAGGGCACTGAAGCTTTCTTT.

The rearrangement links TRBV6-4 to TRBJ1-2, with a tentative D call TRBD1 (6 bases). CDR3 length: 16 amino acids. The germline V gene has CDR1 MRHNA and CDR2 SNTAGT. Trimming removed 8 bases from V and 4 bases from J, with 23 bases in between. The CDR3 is CASPESSAGGPYGYTF. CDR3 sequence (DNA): TGTGCCAGCCCGGAGTCCTCAGCGGGGGGCCCCTATGGCTACACCTTC.

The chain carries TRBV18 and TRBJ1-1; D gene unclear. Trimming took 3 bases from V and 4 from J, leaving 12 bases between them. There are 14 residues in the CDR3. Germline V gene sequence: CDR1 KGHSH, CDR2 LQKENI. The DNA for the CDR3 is TGTGCCAGCTCACCCCCCGGGGAGGGCACTGAAGCTTTCTTT. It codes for CASSPPGEGTEAFF.

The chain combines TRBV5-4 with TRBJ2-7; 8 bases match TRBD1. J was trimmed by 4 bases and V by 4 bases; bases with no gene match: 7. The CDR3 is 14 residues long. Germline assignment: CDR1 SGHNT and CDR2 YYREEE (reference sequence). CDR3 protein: CASSPGGQGYEQYF. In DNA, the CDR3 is TGTGCCAGCAGCCCTGGAGGACAGGGATACGAGCAGTACTTC.

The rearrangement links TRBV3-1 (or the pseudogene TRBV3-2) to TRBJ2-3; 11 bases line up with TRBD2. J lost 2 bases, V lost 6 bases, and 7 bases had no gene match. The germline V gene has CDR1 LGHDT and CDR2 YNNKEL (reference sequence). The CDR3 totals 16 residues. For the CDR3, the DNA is TGTGCCAGCAGTCCACTAGCGGGAGCGGTCACAGATACGCAGTATTTT. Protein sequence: CASSPLAGAVTDTQYF.